This TCR beta chain was retrieved from a study of CD8 T cells in ankylosing spondylitis (dated by TCRdb to 2015 to 2018). With regard to the full study: The study set out to find disease-linked TCR variants by profiling T cell receptor beta repertoires in ankylosing spondylitis patients and healthy donors. Peripheral blood was sampled, and synovial fluid was also collected from ankylosing spondylitis patients. The whole study cohort included 90 to 120 healthy donors and around 25 ankylosing spondylitis patients.

TCRdb records Illumina HiSeq 2500 as the sequencer. TCR beta libraries were prepared by quantitative 5'-RACE with molecular barcodes. Per the source publication's procedure: A new computational method based on a probabilistic model of VDJ rearrangement was used to identify disease-linked TCR variants. Starting from the raw public reads, TCRdb applied fastp trimming at Q25, assembled clones with MiXCR and retained in-frame beta chains. Rows with a matching CDR3 protein are joined into one entry that keeps the most common DNA and genes. TCRdb assigned the V and J calls; the authors' analysis was not used. This sample gives some 300,000 distinct CDR3 sequences in total; roughly 20% of them show up just once. 3% to 4% of the sample belongs to the ten largest clones. The paper as a whole reports these results and caveats: The disease-linked clones showed a CD8+ phenotype and occurred at relatively low frequencies in peripheral blood. Blood from ankylosing spondylitis patients appeared to be characterized by a TCR beta motif made up of several highly homologous amino acid variants. Significant enrichment of the disease-linked clones was reported in matched synovial fluid samples from ankylosing spondylitis patients. Some TCR beta motif variants had previously been reported in synovial fluid and blood of reactive arthritis patients, which suggested common disease-initiation mechanisms.

This clonotype was observed a handful of times. It lacks a known antigen. Per-base quality was not reported, and no clone a single base away is much larger than it. Specimen: blood, either unsorted or a sorted T cell fraction (not recorded which). The receptor was derived from a female donor with ankylosing spondylitis or in good health (not recorded which).

CDR3 sequence: CASSGGIEAFF. The DNA sequence is TGTGCCAGCTCCGGGGGGATTGAAGCTTTCTTT. Here the chain combines TRBV18 and TRBJ1-1; perhaps TRBD1 is the D gene, with 5 bases matching. Trimming at the junction amounts to 6 bases on V and 7 bases on J, and the germline ends lie 9 bases apart. CDR1 KGHSH and CDR2 LQKENI are derived from the germline V gene. The CDR3 goes from the cysteine to the phenylalanine over 11 residues. The sequence is cut down to CDR3 DNA, 33 bases in frame from base 1.